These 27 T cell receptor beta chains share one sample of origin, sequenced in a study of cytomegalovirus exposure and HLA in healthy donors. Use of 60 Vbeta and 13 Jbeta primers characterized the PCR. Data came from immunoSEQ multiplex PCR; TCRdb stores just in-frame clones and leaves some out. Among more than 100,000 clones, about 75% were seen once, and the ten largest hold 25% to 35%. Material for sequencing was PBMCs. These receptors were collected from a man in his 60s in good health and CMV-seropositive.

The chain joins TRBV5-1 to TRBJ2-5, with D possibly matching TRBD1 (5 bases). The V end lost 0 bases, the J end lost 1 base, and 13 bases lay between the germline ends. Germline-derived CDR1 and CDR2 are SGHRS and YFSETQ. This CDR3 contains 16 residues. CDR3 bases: TGCGCCAGCAGCTTGGGACAGCGTACAGGCCAAGAGACCCAGTACTTC. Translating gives CASSLGQRTGQETQYF.

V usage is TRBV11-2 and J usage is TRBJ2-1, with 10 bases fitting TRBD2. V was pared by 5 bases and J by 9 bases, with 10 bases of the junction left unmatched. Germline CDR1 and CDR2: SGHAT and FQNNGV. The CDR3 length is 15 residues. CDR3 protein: CASSPRLAGMGEQFF. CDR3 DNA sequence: TGTGCCAGCAGCCCACGACTAGCGGGTATGGGTGAGCAGTTCTTC.

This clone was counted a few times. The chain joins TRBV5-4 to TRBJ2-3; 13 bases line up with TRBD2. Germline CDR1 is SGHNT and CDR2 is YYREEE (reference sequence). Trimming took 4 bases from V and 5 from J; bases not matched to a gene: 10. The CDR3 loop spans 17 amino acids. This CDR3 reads CASSPRTSGSYRDTQYF. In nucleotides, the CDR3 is TGTGCCAGCAGCCCTCGGACTAGCGGGAGCTATAGAGATACGCAGTATTTT.

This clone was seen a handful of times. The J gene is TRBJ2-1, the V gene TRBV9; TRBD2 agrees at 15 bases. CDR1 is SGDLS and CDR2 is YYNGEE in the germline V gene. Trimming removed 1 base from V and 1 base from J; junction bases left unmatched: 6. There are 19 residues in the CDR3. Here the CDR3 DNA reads TGTGCCAGCAGCGTAATTGGGACTAGCGGGAGGAAGTCCTACAATGAGCAGTTCTTC. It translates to CASSVIGTSGRKSYNEQFF. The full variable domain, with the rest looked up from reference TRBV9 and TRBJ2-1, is DSGVTQTPKHLITATGQRVTLRCSPRSGDLSVYWYQQSLDQGLQFLIQYYNGEERAKGNILERFSAQQFPDLHSELNLSSLELGDSALYFCASSVIGTSGRKSYNEQFFGPGTRLTVL.

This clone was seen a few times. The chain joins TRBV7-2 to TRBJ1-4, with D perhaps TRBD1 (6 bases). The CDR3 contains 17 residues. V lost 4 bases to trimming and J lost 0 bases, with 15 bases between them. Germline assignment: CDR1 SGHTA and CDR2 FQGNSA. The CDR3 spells CASSSDSNIATNEKLFF. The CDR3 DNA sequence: TGTGCCAGCAGCTCGGACAGTAACATTGCAACTAATGAAAAACTGTTTTTT.

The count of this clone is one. The CDR3 nucleotides read TGTGCCAGTAGTGGGGAACTAGCGGGGGATGGGGACATTCAGTACTTC. Translating gives CASSGELAGDGDIQYF. The genes are TRBV19 and TRBJ2-4; TRBD2 matches at 11 bases. V was pared by 5 bases and J by 8 bases, with 11 bases of the junction left unmatched. CDR3 length: 16 amino acids. Germline CDR1 is LNHDA and CDR2 is SQIVND (reference sequence).

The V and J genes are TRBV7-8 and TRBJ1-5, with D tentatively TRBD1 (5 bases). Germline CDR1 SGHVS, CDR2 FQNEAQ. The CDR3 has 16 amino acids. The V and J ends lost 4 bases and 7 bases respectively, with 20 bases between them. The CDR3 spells CASSSSPGGVGQPQHF. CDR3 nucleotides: TGTGCCAGCAGCTCATCACCCGGGGGGGTGGGACAGCCCCAGCATTTT.

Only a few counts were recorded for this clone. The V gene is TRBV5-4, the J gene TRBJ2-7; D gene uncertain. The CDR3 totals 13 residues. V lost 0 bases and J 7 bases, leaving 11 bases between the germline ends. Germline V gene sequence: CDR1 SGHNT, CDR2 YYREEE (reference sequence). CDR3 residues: CASSLDRAWEQYF. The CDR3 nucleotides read TGTGCCAGCAGCTTGGACCGAGCGTGGGAGCAGTACTTC.

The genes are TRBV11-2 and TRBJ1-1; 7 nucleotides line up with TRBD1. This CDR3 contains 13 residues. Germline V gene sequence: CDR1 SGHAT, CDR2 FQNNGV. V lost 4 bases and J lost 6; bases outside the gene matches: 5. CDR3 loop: CASSYRQGAEAFF. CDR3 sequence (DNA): TGTGCCAGCAGCTATAGACAGGGAGCTGAAGCTTTCTTT.

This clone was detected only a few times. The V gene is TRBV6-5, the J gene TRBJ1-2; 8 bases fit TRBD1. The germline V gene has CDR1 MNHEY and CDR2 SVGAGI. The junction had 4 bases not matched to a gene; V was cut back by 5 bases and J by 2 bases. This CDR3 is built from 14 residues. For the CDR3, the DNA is TGTGCCAGCAGTGAGCAGGGGGCCAACTATGGCTACACCTTC. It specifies CASSEQGANYGYTF.

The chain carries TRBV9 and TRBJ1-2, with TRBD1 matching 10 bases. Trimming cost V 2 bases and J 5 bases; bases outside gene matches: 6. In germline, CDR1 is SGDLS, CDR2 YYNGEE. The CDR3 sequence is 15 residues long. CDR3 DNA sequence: TGTGCCAGCAGCGTCGGACAGGGGGATGGGTATGGCTACACCTTC. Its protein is CASSVGQGDGYGYTF.

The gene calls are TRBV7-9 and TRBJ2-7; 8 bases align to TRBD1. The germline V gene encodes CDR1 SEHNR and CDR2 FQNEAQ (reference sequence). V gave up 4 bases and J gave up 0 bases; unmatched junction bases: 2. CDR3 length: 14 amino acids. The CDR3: CASSSDRVSYEQYF. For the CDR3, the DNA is TGTGCCAGCAGCTCGGACAGGGTCTCCTACGAGCAGTACTTC.

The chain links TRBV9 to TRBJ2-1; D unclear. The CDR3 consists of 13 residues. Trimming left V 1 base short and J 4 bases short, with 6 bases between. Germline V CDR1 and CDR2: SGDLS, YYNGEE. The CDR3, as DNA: TGTGCCAGCAGCGTAAGTCGGTACAATGAGCAGTTCTTC. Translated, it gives CASSVSRYNEQFF.

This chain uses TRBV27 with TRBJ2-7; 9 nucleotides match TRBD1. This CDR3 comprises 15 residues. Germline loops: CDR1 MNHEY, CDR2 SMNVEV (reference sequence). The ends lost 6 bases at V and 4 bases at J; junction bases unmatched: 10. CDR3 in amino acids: CASSTIGTGNYEQYF. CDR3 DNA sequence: TGTGCCAGCAGCACCATTGGGACAGGGAATTACGAGCAGTACTTC.

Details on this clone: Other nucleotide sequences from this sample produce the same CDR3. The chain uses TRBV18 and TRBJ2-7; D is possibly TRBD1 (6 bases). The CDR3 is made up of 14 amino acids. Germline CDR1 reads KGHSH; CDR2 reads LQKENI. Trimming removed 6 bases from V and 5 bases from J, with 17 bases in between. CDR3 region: CASSPYGAGDEQYF. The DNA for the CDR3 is TGTGCCAGCTCGCCGTACGGGGCAGGGGACGAGCAGTACTTC.

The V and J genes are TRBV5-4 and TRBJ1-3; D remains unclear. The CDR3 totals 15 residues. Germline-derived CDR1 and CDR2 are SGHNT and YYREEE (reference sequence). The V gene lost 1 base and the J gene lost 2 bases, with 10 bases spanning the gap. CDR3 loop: CASSLSGLAGNTIYF. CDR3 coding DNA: TGTGCCAGCAGCTTGTCGGGGTTGGCTGGAAACACCATATATTTT.

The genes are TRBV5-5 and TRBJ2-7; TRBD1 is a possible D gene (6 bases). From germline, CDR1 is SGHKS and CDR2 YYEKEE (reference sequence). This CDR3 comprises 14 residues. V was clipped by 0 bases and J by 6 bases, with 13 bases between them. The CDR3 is CASSLGWTVGEQYF. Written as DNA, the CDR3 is TGTGCCAGCAGCTTGGGGTGGACAGTTGGCGAGCAGTACTTC. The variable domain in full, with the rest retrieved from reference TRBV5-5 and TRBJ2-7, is DAGVTQSPTHLIKTRGQQVTLRCSPISGHKSVSWYQQVLGQGPQFIFQYYEKEERGRGNFPDRFSARQFPNYSSELNVNALLLGDSALYLCASSLGWTVGEQYFGPGTRLTVT.

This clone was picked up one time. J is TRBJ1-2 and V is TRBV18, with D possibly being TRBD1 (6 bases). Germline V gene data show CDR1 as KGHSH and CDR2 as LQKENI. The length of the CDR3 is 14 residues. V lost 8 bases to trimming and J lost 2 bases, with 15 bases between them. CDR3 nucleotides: TGTGCCAGCACTGGCGGGGGCGGAAACTATGGCTACACCTTC. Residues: CASTGGGGNYGYTF.

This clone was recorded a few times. The CDR3 sequence is CASSLGGGAGYTF. The CDR3 bases are TGTGCCAGCAGCCTCGGAGGGGGCGCGGGCTACACCTTC. V and J are TRBV27 and TRBJ1-2; 7 nucleotides align to TRBD1. V lost 6 bases to trimming and J lost 8 bases; unmatched junction nucleotides: 9. The CDR3 has 13 residues. CDR1 is MNHEY, CDR2 SMNVEV, per germline (reference sequence).

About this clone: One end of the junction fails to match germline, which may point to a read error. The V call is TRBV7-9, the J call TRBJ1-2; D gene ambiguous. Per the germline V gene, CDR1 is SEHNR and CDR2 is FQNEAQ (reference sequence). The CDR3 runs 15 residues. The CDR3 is CSSSLGPGGGGGYTF. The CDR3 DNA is TGTTCCAGCAGCTTAGGTCCAGGAGGAGGAGGTGGCTACACCTTC.

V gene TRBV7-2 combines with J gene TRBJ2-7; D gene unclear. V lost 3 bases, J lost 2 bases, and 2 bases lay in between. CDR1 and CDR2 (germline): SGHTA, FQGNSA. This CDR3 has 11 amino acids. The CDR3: CASSFTYEQYF. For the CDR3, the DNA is TGTGCCAGCAGCTTCACCTACGAGCAGTACTTC.

For the CDR3, the DNA is TGTGCCAGCAGCTTGGAACCGGACACTGAAGCTTTCTTT. It is translated as CASSLEPDTEAFF. V gene TRBV5-4 combines with J gene TRBJ1-1; D gene ambiguous. This CDR3 contains 13 residues. Germline loops: CDR1 SGHNT, CDR2 YYREEE (reference sequence). The germline V and J ends were trimmed by 0 bases and 3 bases, with 6 bases remaining between them. The complete variable domain, with remaining parts taken from reference TRBV5-4 and TRBJ1-1, reads ETGVTQSPTHLIKTRGQQVTLRCSSQSGHNTVSWYQQALGQGPQFIFQYYREEENGRGNFPPRFSGLQFPNYSSELNVNALELDDSALYLCASSLEPDTEAFFGQGTRLTVV.

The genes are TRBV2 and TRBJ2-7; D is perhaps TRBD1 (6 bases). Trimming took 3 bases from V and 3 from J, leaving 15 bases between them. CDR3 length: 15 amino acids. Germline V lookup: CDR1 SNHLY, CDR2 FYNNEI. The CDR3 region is CASSELDSKNYEQYF. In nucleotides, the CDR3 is TGTGCCAGCAGTGAGCTGGACAGTAAGAACTACGAGCAGTACTTC.

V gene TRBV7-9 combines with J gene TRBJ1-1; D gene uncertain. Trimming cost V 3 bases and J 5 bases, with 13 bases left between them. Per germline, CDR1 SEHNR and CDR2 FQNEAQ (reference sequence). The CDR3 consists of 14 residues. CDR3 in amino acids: CASSLSGEGTEAFF. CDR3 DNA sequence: TGTGCCAGCAGCTTGTCCGGGGAAGGAACTGAAGCTTTCTTT.

This chain's CDR3 is CASSRRPTGGGNEQFF. DNA for the CDR3: TGTGCCAGCAGCCGACGCCCCACAGGGGGAGGGAATGAGCAGTTCTTC. The V call is TRBV28, the J call TRBJ2-1; maybe TRBD1 (8 bases). Germline lookup yields CDR1 MDHEN and CDR2 SYDVKM. The CDR3 has 16 amino acids. V was pared by 6 bases and J by 7 bases, with 22 bases between. The full variable domain, rest sourced from reference TRBV28 and TRBJ2-1, is DVKVTQSSRYLVKRTGEKVFLECVQDMDHENMFWYRQDPGLGLRLIYFSYDVKMKEKGDIPEGYSVSREKKERFSLILESASTNQTSMYLCASSRRPTGGGNEQFFGPGTRLTVL.

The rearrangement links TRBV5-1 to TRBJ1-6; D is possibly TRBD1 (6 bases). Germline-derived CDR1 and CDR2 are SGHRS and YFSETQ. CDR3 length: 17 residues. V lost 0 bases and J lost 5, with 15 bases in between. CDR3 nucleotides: TGCGCCAGCAGCTTGGGAGGGGGTACCGCTAATAATTCACCCCTCCACTTT. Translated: CASSLGGGTANNSPLHF.

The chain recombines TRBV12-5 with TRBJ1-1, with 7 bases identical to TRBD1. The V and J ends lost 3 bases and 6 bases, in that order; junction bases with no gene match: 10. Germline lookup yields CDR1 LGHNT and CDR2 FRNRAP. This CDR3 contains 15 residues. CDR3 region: CASGFPRQGEAEAFF. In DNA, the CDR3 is TGTGCTAGTGGTTTTCCCCGGCAGGGGGAGGCTGAAGCTTTCTTT.